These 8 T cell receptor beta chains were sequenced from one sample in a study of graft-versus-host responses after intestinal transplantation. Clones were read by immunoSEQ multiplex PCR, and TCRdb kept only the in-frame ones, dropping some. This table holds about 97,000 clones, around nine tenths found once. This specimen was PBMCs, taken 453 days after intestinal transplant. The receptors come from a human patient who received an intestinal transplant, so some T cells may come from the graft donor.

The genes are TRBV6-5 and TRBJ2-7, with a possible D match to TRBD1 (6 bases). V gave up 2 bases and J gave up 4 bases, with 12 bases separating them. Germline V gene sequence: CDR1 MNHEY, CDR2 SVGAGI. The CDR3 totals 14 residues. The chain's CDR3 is CASSYRRTGYEQYF. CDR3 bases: TGTGCCAGCAGTTACCGCAGAACAGGGTACGAGCAGTACTTC.

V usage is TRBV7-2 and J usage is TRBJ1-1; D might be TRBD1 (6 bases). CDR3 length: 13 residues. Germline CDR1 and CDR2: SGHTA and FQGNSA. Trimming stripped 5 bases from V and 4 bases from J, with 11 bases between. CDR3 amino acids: CASSPNRVTEAFF. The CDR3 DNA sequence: TGTGCCAGCAGCCCCAACAGGGTCACTGAAGCTTTCTTT.

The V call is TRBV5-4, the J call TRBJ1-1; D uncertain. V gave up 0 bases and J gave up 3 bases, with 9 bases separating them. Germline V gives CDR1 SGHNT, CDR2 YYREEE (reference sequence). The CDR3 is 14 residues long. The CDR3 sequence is CASSLEETDTEAFF. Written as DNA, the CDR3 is TGTGCCAGCAGCTTGGAGGAAACAGACACTGAAGCTTTCTTT.

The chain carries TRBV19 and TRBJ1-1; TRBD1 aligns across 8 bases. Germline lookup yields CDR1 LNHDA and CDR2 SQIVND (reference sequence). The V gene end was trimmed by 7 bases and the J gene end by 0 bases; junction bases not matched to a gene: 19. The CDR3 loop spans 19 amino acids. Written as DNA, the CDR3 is TGTGCCAGTATGAGGGTCTGGCAGGGGGCTGGACCCATGAACACTGAAGCTTTCTTT. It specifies CASMRVWQGAGPMNTEAFF.

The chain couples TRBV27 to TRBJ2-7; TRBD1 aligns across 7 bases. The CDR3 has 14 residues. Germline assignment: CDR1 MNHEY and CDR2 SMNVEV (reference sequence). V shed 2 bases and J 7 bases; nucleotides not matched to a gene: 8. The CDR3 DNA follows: TGTGCCAGCAGTTTAAGGACAGGCCATGAGGAGCAGTACTTC. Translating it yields CASSLRTGHEEQYF.

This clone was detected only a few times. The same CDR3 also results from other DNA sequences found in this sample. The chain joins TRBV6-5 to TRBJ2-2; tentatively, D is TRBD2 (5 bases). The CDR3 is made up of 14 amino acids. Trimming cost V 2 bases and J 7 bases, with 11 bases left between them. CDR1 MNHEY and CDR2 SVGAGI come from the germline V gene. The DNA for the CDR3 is TGTGCCAGCAGTTACGCAGGTCGGGGCGGGGAGCTGTTTTTT. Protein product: CASSYAGRGGELFF.

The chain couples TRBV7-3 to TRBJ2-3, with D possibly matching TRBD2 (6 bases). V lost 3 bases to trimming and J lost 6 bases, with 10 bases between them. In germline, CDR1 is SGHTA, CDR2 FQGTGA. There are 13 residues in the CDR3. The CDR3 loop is CASSFLGGDTQYF. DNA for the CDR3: TGTGCCAGCAGCTTCCTAGGAGGGGATACGCAGTATTTT.

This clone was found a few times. This CDR3 is CASSPGTGPEAFF. CDR3 sequence (DNA): TGTGCCAGCAGCCCCGGGACAGGGCCTGAAGCTTTCTTT. V and J are TRBV7-6 and TRBJ1-1; 9 bases match TRBD1. This CDR3 has 13 residues. Per germline, CDR1 SGHVS and CDR2 FNYEAQ. Germline trimming cut 5 bases from V and 6 bases from J; bases unmatched to any gene: 4.